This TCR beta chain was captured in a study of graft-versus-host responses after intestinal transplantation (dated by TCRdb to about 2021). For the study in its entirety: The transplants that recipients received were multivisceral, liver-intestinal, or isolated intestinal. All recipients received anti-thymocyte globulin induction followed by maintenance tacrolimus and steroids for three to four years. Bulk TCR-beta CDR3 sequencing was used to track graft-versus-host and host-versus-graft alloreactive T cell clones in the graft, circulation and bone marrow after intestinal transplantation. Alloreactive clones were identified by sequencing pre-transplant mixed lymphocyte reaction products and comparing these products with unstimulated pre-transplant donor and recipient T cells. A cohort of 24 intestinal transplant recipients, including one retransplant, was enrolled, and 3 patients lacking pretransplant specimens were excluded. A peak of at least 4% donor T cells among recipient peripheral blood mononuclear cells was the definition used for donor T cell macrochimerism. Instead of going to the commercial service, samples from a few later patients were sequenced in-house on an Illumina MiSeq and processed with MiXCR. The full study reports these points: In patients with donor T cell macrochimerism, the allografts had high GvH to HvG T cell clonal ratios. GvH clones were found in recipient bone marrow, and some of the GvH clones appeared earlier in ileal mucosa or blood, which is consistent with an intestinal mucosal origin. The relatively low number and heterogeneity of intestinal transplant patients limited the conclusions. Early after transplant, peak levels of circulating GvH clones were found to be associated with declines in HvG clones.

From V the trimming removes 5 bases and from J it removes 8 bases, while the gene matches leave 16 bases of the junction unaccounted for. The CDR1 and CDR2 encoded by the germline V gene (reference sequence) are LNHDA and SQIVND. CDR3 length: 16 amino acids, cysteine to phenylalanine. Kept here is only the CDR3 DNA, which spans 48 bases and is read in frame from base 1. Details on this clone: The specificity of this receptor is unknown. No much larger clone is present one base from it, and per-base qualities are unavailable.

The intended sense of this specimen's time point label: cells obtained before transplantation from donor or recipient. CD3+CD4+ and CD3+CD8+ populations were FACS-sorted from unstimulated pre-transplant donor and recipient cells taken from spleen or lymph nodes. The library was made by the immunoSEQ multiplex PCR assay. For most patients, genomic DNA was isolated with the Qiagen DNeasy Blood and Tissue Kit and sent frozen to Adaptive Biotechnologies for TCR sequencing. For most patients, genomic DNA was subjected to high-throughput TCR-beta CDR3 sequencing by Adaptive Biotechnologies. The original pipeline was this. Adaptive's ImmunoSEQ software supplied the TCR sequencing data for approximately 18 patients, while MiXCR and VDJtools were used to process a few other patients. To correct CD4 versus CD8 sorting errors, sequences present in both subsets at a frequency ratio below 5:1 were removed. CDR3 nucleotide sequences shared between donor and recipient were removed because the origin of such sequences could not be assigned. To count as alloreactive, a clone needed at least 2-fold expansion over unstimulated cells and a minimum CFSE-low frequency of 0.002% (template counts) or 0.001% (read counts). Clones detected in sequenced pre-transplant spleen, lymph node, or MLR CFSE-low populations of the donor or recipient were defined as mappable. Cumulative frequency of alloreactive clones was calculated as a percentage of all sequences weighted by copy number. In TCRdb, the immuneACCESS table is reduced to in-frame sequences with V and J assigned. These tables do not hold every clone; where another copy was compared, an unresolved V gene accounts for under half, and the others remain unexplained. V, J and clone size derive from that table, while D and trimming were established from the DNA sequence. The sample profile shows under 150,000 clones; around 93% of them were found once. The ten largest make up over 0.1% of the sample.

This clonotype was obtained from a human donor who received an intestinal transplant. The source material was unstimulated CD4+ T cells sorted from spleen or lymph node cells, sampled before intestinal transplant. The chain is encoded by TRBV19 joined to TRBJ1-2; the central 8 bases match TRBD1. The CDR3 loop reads CASSPQYGQGRFGYTF. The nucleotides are TGTGCCAGTAGTCCCCAATATGGACAGGGACGATTCGGCTACACCTTC.